These T cell receptor beta chains were read from a single sample in a study of blood T cells in healthy people across ages. MiXCR, run by TCRdb on the 5' RACE reads, gives a single entry per CDR3 protein. Seen here are about 1,500,000 distinct CDR3 sequences, roughly 40% observed once, and the top ten hold 7.9%. The sequenced sample consisted of blood. The receptors originated from a young woman in good health. The CDR3 runs from the conserved cysteine through the conserved F or W. D genes are given only for firm matches. Expanded clones get a size class; other rows say once, few or many, or leave the size out.

clone_size	d_call	j_call	v_call	cdr3_aa	cdr3_nt
few	.	TRBJ2-7	TRBV3-1	CASSQSMRGEQYF	TGTGCCAGCAGCCAATCTATGCGAGGGGAGCAGTACTTC
.	TRBD2	TRBJ2-7	TRBV29-1	CSVGLVDGEQYF	TGCAGCGTGGGACTAGTTGATGGTGAGCAGTACTTC
once	.	TRBJ1-5	TRBV9	CASSVGHSNQPQHF	TGTGCCAGCAGCGTAGGCCATAGCAATCAGCCCCAGCATTTT
.	.	TRBJ2-2	TRBV7-9	CASRNGAANTGELFF	TGTGCCAGCAGAAATGGGGCGGCGAACACCGGGGAGCTGTTTTTT
.	.	TRBJ2-7	TRBV3-1	CASSQVRMYEQYF	TGTGCCAGCAGCCAAGTCAGGATGTACGAGCAGTACTTC
.	.	TRBJ2-1	TRBV29-1	CSVSFGGAYNEQFF	TGCAGCGTTAGTTTTGGCGGTGCCTACAATGAGCAGTTCTTC
.	.	TRBJ1-2	TRBV9	CASSGYDQPYYGYTF	TGTGCCAGCAGCGGTTACGATCAACCATACTATGGCTACACCTTC
few	.	TRBJ2-3	TRBV29-1	CSVEGGNRATDTQYF	TGCAGCGTTGAAGGGGGGAACAGGGCCACAGATACGCAGTATTTT
.	.	TRBJ1-1	TRBV6-6	CASRDPGRSLLDEAFF	TGTGCCAGCAGGGATCCGGGACGTAGTCTCCTCGATGAAGCTTTCTTT
.	TRBD2	TRBJ2-1	TRBV6-1	CASSQTSGRVYYNEQFF	TGTGCCAGCAGCCAAACTAGCGGGAGAGTTTACTACAATGAGCAGTTCTTC